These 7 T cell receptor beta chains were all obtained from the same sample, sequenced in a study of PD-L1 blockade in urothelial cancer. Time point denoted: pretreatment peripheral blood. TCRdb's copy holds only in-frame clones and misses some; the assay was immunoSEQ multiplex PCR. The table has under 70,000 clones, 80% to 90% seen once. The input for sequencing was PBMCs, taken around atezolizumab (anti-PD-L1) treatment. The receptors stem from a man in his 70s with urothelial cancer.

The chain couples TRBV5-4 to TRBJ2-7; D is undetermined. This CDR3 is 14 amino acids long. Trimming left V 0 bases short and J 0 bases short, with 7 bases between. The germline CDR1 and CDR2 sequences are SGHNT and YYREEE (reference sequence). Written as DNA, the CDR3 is TGTGCCAGCAGCTTGGAGACAACCTCCTACGAGCAGTACTTC. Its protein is CASSLETTSYEQYF.

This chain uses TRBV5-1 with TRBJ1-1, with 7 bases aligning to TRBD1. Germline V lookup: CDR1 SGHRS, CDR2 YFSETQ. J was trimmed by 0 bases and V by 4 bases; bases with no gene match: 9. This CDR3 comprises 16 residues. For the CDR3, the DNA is TGCGCCAGCAGCCAAAGGAGACAGGGCTTGAACACTGAAGCTTTCTTT. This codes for CASSQRRQGLNTEAFF.

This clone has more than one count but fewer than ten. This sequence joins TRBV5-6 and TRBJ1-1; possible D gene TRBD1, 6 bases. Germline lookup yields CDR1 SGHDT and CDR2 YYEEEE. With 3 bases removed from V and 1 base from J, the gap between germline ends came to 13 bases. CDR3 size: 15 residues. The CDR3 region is CASSSTLRGNTEAFF. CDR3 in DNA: TGTGCCAGCAGCTCAACTCTCAGGGGGAACACTGAAGCTTTCTTT.

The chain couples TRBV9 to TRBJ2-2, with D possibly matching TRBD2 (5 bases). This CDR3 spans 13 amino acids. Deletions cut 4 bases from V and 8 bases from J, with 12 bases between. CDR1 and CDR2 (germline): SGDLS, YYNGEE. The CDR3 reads CASSPGGVGELFF. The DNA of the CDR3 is TGTGCCAGCAGCCCAGGAGGTGTTGGGGAGCTGTTTTTT.

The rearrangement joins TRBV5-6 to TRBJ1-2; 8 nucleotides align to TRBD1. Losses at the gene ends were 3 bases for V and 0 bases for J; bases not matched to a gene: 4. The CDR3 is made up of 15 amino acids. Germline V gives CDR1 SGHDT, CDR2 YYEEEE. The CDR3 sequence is CASSWDRRANYGYTF. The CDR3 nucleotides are TGTGCCAGCAGCTGGGACAGGCGAGCTAACTATGGCTACACCTTC.

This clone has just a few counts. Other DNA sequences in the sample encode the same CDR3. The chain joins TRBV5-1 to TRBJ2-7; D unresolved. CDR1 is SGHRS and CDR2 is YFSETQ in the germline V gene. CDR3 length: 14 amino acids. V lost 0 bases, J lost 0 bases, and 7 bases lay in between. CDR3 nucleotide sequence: TGCGCCAGCAGCTTGGATGGCAGCTCCTACGAGCAGTACTTC. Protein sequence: CASSLDGSSYEQYF.

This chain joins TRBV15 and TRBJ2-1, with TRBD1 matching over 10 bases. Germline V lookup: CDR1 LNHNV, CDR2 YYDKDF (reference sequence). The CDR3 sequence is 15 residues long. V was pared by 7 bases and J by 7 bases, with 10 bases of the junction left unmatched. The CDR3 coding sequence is TGTGCCACCACGCGATTGGCGGGACAGGGGAATGAGCAGTTCTTC. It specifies CATTRLAGQGNEQFF.